The 26 T cell receptor beta chains below were found in one sample sequenced in a study of early T cells in non-severe SARS-CoV-2 infection. Using its own MiXCR run on the 5' RACE reads, TCRdb lists one record per CDR3 protein. This sample yields more than 90,000 distinct CDR3 sequences, of which around 13% are seen a single time; about 2.1% belongs to the top ten. Sequenced input: whole blood. These receptors originate from an adult who was a healthcare worker with PCR-confirmed SARS-CoV-2 infection or an uninfected control (not recorded which).

Only a few counts were recorded for this clonotype. The chain joins TRBV25-1 to TRBJ1-1; 8 bases fit TRBD1. Germline V lookup: CDR1 MGHDK, CDR2 SYGVNS. The CDR3 runs to 15 residues. Losses at the gene ends were 6 bases for V and 11 bases for J; bases not matched to a gene: 17. DNA for the CDR3: TGTGCCAGCAGCCACTCCGGTGGGACAGGAGTGAGTGCTTTCTTT. It translates to CASSHSGGTGVSAFF.

This clonotype showed up just a few times. The chain combines TRBV6-5 with TRBJ2-4; D not resolved. Trimming removed 4 bases at V and 8 bases at J, with 12 bases between. This CDR3 has 13 amino acids. Germline loops: CDR1 MNHEY, CDR2 SVGAGI. The CDR3 here is CASSSVISYIQYF. CDR3 bases: TGTGCCAGCAGTTCCGTTATCTCGTACATTCAGTACTTC.

This chain links TRBV7-9 with TRBJ2-5; no clear D gene. The V gene's germline CDR1 is SEHNR and CDR2 FQNEAQ (reference sequence). The CDR3 is made up of 15 amino acids. The V end was cut by 1 base, the J end by 2 bases, with 11 bases between. CDR3 in amino acids: CASSLGRINQETQYF. The CDR3 DNA sequence: TGTGCCAGCAGCTTAGGGCGGATCAATCAAGAGACCCAGTACTTC.

This clonotype occurred many times. The chain employs TRBV27 and TRBJ2-1; D gene uncertain. Germline CDR1 and CDR2: MNHEY and SMNVEV (reference sequence). The germline V and J ends were trimmed by 0 bases and 4 bases, with 16 bases remaining between them. The CDR3 is made up of 17 amino acids. For the CDR3, the DNA is TGTGCCAGCAGTTTATCCACAGTGGTCGGTATATACAATGAGCAGTTCTTC. Translating it yields CASSLSTVVGIYNEQFF.

This clonotype was counted ten times or more. The rearrangement uses TRBV20-1 and TRBJ1-1, with a possible D match to TRBD1 (5 bases). This CDR3 contains 14 residues. Trimming took off 0 bases at V and 1 base at J, with 9 bases between the two ends. Germline-derived CDR1 and CDR2 are DFQATT and SNEGSKA (reference sequence). The CDR3 spells CSAREAGRNTEAFF. The CDR3 coding sequence is TGCAGTGCTAGAGAGGCAGGGCGGAACACTGAAGCTTTCTTT.

This clonotype was picked up a small number of times. An end of the junction differs from the germline gene, which may be a read error. V usage is TRBV20-1 and J usage is TRBJ1-4; D ambiguous. CDR1 is DFQATT, CDR2 SNEGSKA, per germline (reference sequence). This CDR3 is built from 16 residues. The CDR3 loop reads CRARSARWGVNEKLFF. The CDR3 nucleotides are TGCAGAGCTAGGTCCGCACGATGGGGTGTTAATGAAAAACTGTTTTTT.

A few counts support this clonotype. The chain links TRBV29-1 to TRBJ2-1, with D possibly matching TRBD2 (7 bases). Germline V gives CDR1 SQVTM, CDR2 ANQGSEA. The V and J ends lost 6 bases and 6 bases respectively, with 18 bases between them. The CDR3 sequence is 14 residues long. The CDR3: CSVEGGATLNEQFF. Here the CDR3 DNA reads TGCAGCGTCGAGGGGGGGGCGACTCTCAATGAGCAGTTCTTC.

This clonotype was observed a few times. J is TRBJ2-4 and V is TRBV6-6, with D possibly matching TRBD1 (7 bases). Trimming stripped 5 bases from V and 3 bases from J, with 29 bases between. The CDR3 totals 20 residues. Germline lookup yields CDR1 MNHNY and CDR2 SVGAGI (reference sequence). CDR3 amino acids: CASSQILRTGLLGGKNIQYF. The CDR3 DNA reads TGTGCCAGCAGTCAGATCCTTCGGACAGGACTTCTCGGGGGCAAAAACATTCAGTACTTC.

V is TRBV11-3 and J is TRBJ1-2, with 9 positions matching TRBD1. V was pared by 4 bases and J by 2 bases, with 14 bases of the junction left unmatched. The CDR3 spans 18 residues. Germline CDR1 is SGHNT and CDR2 is YENEEA. Here the CDR3 DNA reads TGTGCCAGCAGCTCAACACCTGAAGGGGACAGGGACAACTATGGCTACACCTTC. This gives the protein CASSSTPEGDRDNYGYTF.

About this clonotype: A single base separates this from a much larger clone, so it may be a read error. The J gene is TRBJ2-1, the V gene TRBV6-2 or TRBV6-3; unclear D gene. Looked up from germline, CDR1 is MNHEY and CDR2 is SVGEGT. The CDR3 totals 15 residues. V shed 0 bases and J shed 2 bases, with 8 bases lying between them. The CDR3 here is CASSYSRWAYNEQFF. CDR3 in DNA: TGTGCCAGCAGTTACTCGCGGTGGGCCTACAATGAGCAGTTCTTC.

The chain couples TRBV28 to TRBJ1-2; D ambiguous. CDR3 size: 12 residues. CDR1 is MDHEN, CDR2 SYDVKM, per germline. The germline V and J ends were trimmed by 6 bases and 2 bases, with 7 bases remaining between them. The CDR3 DNA reads as TGTGCCAGCAGGGAGGCGAACTATGGCTACACCTTC. It codes for CASREANYGYTF.

This clonotype was recorded many times. The chain carries TRBV18 and TRBJ1-3; D remains ambiguous. V was cut by 1 base and J by 4 bases, with 11 bases left in between. CDR3 length: 15 residues. Germline CDR1 and CDR2: KGHSH and LQKENI. CDR3 DNA sequence: TGTGCCAGCTCACCACGAACAGTCCAGGGAAACACCATATATTTT. Translating it yields CASSPRTVQGNTIYF.

This clonotype was picked up many times. V usage is TRBV5-1 and J usage is TRBJ2-7; 14 positions agree with TRBD2. J lost 2 bases, V lost 4 bases, and 17 bases had no gene match. Germline V CDR1 and CDR2: SGHRS, YFSETQ. CDR3 length equals 20 residues. As DNA, the CDR3 is TGCGCCAGCAGCCCCCGTAAACCGGGACTAGCGGGGGCGACAACCTACGAGCAGTACTTC. Encoded protein: CASSPRKPGLAGATTYEQYF.

In its sample, this clonotype was seen once. A much more abundant neighbour one base away suggests this may be a read error. The chain employs TRBV25-1 and TRBJ2-5; 7 nucleotides match TRBD1. CDR1 is MGHDK and CDR2 is SYGVNS in the germline V gene. This CDR3 is 13 amino acids long. The CDR3 DNA sequence: TGTCCCAGCAGCTGGGACAGCCAAGAGACCCAGTACTTC. This translates into CPSSWDSQETQYF.

This clonotype was picked up many times. The chain links TRBV5-1 to TRBJ2-1, with 8 bases matching TRBD2. Germline V gene lookup returns CDR1 SGHRS and CDR2 YFSETQ. With 7 bases clipped from V and 4 bases from J, the junction kept 10 bases outside the gene matches. The CDR3 runs to 15 residues. The CDR3 bases are TGCGCCAGCCTCCCCCCCGGGGGGGGTTACAATGAGCAGTTCTTC. It codes for CASLPPGGGYNEQFF.

The chain employs TRBV7-9 and TRBJ2-5, with 7 positions matching TRBD1. V lost 5 bases and J lost 7; bases outside the gene matches: 7. The CDR3 has 13 residues. Germline values: CDR1 SEHNR, CDR2 FQNEAQ (reference sequence). The CDR3 region has the DNA TGTGCCAGCAGCACAGACAGGGTTGGGACCCAGTACTTC. As protein: CASSTDRVGTQYF.

The chain joins TRBV29-1 to TRBJ2-7, with 12 bases that match TRBD1. Germline CDR1 reads SQVTM; CDR2 reads ANQGSEA. CDR3 length: 13 residues. After removal of 6 bases from V and 4 bases from J, the junction contained 4 bases not matched to a gene. In nucleotides, the CDR3 is TGCAGCGTCCCGGGACAGGGGGCTTACGAGCAGTACTTC. Translating gives CSVPGQGAYEQYF.

The table lists this clonotype with a few counts. This chain connects TRBV28 to TRBJ1-2; a weak D match, TRBD1 (6 bases). CDR3 size: 14 residues. Germline V gene lookup returns CDR1 MDHEN and CDR2 SYDVKM. V gave up 7 bases and J gave up 4 bases, with 16 bases separating them. The chain's CDR3 is CASTLGGPPYGYTF. Here the CDR3 DNA reads TGTGCCAGCACCCTTGGGGGGCCCCCCTATGGCTACACCTTC.

This clonotype came up many times. V and J are TRBV4-1 and TRBJ1-3; maybe TRBD1 (6 bases). Germline CDR1 MGHRA, CDR2 YSYEKL. This CDR3 spans 17 amino acids. Trimming took 4 bases from V and 5 from J, leaving 21 bases between them. The CDR3 is CASSPRILGQRRNTIYF. The CDR3, as DNA: TGCGCCAGCAGCCCTAGAATTTTAGGACAGAGGAGAAACACCATATATTTT.

The chain recombines TRBV28 with TRBJ1-2, with 7 bases that match TRBD1. CDR1 and CDR2 from the germline V gene are MDHEN and SYDVKM. The CDR3 sequence is 17 residues long. V trimming: 4 bases; J trimming: 5 bases; junction bases outside the gene matches: 16. The CDR3 DNA sequence: TGTGCCAGCAGTTCTTATCTGGGGGGACAGTCAGAGTATGGCTACACCTTC. This codes for CASSSYLGGQSEYGYTF.

The chain uses TRBV28 and TRBJ2-7, with TRBD1 as a possible D gene (6 bases). V was clipped by 8 bases and J by 1 base, with 15 bases between them. The CDR3 spans 14 residues. Germline CDR1 MDHEN, CDR2 SYDVKM. CDR3 residues: CASRVGTPSYEQYF. The CDR3 DNA sequence: TGTGCCAGCCGGGTCGGGACACCATCCTACGAGCAGTACTTC.

This clonotype came up a few times. This chain uses TRBV4-2 with TRBJ2-7; TRBD2 matches 15 bases. There are 16 residues in the CDR3. Germline CDR1 is LGHNA and CDR2 is YNFKEQ. J lost 3 bases, V lost 2 bases, and 2 bases had no gene match. The CDR3 spells CASSQLGLAGGYEQYF. CDR3 coding DNA: TGTGCCAGCAGCCAACTGGGACTAGCGGGGGGCTACGAGCAGTACTTC.

The chain combines TRBV5-1 with TRBJ2-1, with 7 bases fitting TRBD1. Germline assignment: CDR1 SGHRS and CDR2 YFSETQ. The V gene end was trimmed by 0 bases and the J gene end by 2 bases; junction bases not matched to a gene: 2. CDR3 length equals 15 residues. The CDR3 is CASSLVGTAYNEQFF. Written as DNA, the CDR3 is TGCGCCAGCAGCTTGGTGGGGACAGCCTACAATGAGCAGTTCTTC.

This chain links TRBV20-1 with TRBJ1-5; no firm D call. Germline CDR1 reads DFQATT; CDR2 reads SNEGSKA (reference sequence). The CDR3 totals 12 residues. The V end was cut by 3 bases, the J end by 4 bases, with 7 bases between. The CDR3 nucleotides are TGCAGTGCTAGTTACCGGAATCAGCCCCAGCATTTT. It is translated as CSASYRNQPQHF.

This clonotype has at least ten counts. The chain carries TRBV5-1 and TRBJ2-5, with TRBD2 identical over 7 bases. The trim removed 2 bases at V and 5 bases at J, leaving 3 bases unmatched. CDR1 and CDR2 (germline): SGHRS, YFSETQ. The length of the CDR3 is 13 residues. The DNA for the CDR3 is TGCGCCAGCAGCTTTGGAGCGGGGGAGACCCAGTACTTC. The encoded protein is CASSFGAGETQYF.

The sample holds many counts of this clonotype. The chain carries TRBV7-9 and TRBJ2-2, with 7 positions matching TRBD1. With 5 bases clipped from V and 3 bases from J, the junction kept 6 bases outside the gene matches. CDR3 length equals 15 residues. Germline CDR1 SEHNR, CDR2 FQNEAQ (reference sequence). The CDR3 protein is CASSTNRGDTGELFF. DNA of the CDR3: TGTGCCAGCAGCACAAACAGGGGAGACACCGGGGAGCTGTTTTTT.